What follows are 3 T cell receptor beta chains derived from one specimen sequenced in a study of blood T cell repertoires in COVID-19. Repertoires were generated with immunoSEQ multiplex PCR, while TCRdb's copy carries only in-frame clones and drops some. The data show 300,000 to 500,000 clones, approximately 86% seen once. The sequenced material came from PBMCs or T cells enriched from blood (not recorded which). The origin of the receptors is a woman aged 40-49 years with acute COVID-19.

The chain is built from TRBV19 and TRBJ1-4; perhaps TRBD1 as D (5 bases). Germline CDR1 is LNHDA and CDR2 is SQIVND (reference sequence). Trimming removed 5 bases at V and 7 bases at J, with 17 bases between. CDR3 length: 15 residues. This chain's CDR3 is CASSPTGLDSEKLFF. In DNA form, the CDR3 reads TGTGCCAGTAGTCCCACAGGCCTCGACAGTGAAAAACTGTTTTTT.

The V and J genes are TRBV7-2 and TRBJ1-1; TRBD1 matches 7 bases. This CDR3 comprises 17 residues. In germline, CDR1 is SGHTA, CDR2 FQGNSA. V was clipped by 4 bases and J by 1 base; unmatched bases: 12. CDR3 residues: CASSSAGQAPGNTEAFF. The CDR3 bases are TGTGCCAGCAGCTCAGCCGGACAGGCACCGGGGAACACTGAAGCTTTCTTT.

DNA of the CDR3: TGTGCCAGCAGTTTAACGGGAAATGGCTACACCTTC. Encoded protein: CASSLTGNGYTF. The chain links TRBV12-3 or TRBV12-4 to TRBJ1-2, with D unresolved. Trimming stripped 2 bases from V and 6 bases from J, with 7 bases between. The CDR3 length is 12 residues.